The 25 T cell receptor beta chains presented below share a single source sample, sequenced in a study of tissue T cells after allogeneic stem cell transplantation. Documented time point: mouse harvest day 7 after allogeneic transplant. Mouse grafts combined 10^7 T-cell-depleted bone marrow cells with 10^6 splenic CD5+ T cells. Method: immunoSEQ multiplex PCR; TCRdb's copy keeps in-frame clones and lacks some. This sample carries 5,500 to 8,000 clones, 45% to 55% of them seen once, and the ten largest clones take over 7%. The material sequenced was lymph node tissue. These receptors all stem from a female BALB/c mouse given C57BL/6 T cells with graft-versus-host disease after an allogeneic hematopoietic cell transplant.

Worth noting for this clone: The gene names given are mouse names. The read ends 1 residue before the CDR3 terminus; that terminus is restored from the germline J gene. The chain uses TRBV3 and TRBJ1-1; D unclear. Trimming left V 5 bases short and J 0 bases short, with 7 bases between. The CDR3 spans 13 residues. Germline-derived CDR1 and CDR2 are SNHLY and FYNGKV (reference sequence). CDR3 sequence: CASSPKANTEVFF. Partial CDR3 DNA: TGTGCCAGCAGCCCCAAAGCAAACACAGAAGTCTTC.

On this clone itself: Gene names and germline match the mouse. The read comes to an end 1 residue before the CDR3 does, leaving the germline J gene to fill in the end. The J gene is TRBJ1-2, the V gene TRBV22; the D segment call TRBD1 is taken from the table without a DNA check. TRBV22 is an annotated pseudogene. The CDR3 contains 14 residues. CDR3 bases read: TGTGCCAGCAGTCCCGGGACAGCAAACTCCGACTACACC. Its translation: CASSPGTANSDYT. The full-length CDR3 reads as CASSPGTANSDYTF.

A note on this clone: These gene names are mouse names. The read finishes 1 residue shy of the CDR3 end, and the germline J gene is used to complete it. The rearrangement joins TRBV5 to TRBJ2-5; TRBD2 agrees at 12 bases. Germline assignment: CDR1 LGHNA and CDR2 YNLKQL (reference sequence). The J segment lost 2 bases and the V segment lost 2 bases, leaving 5 bases of the junction unmatched. This CDR3 spans 17 amino acids. CDR3 protein: CASSQPGLGGGQDTQYF. The part of the CDR3 DNA that was read is TGTGCCAGCAGCCAACCCGGACTGGGGGGGGGCCAAGACACCCAGTAC.

About this clone itself: Germline and genes here are mouse. The read gets to within 1 residue of the CDR3 end, and the germline J gene fills in the rest. The chain employs TRBV12-2 and TRBJ2-5; 8 bases are a match to TRBD1. The CDR3 contains 14 residues. V lost 2 bases and J lost 2; bases outside the gene matches: 2. Germline V gene sequence: CDR1 SGHLS, CDR2 HYDKME. The CDR3 sequence is CASSQQGGQDTQYF. CDR3 bases read: TGTGCCAGCTCTCAACAGGGGGGCCAAGACACCCAGTAC. The variable domain in full, completed from reference TRBV12-2 and TRBJ2-5, reads NSGVVQSPRYIIKGKGERSILKCIPISGHLSVAWYQQTQGQELKFFIQHYDKMERDKGNLPSRFSVQQFDDYHSEMNMSALELEDSAVYFCASSQQGGQDTQYFGPGTRLLVL.

In the case of this clone: Gene names and germline match the mouse. The CDR3 is cut off 1 residue early in the read; its end comes from the germline J gene. The chain uses TRBV23 and TRBJ1-4. There are 13 residues in the CDR3. Per the germline V gene, CDR1 is KGHTA and CDR2 is FQNQQP. CDR3 DNA, as far as it was read: TGCTCCAGCAGTCAGGGGACCAACGAAAGATTATTT. Its protein is CSSSQGTNERLF. From start to end, the CDR3 is CSSSQGTNERLFF.

This clone appeared a few times. Genes here carry mouse names. The DNA ends 1 residue before the CDR3 does, and the rest of the CDR3 is filled in from the germline J gene. The chain carries TRBV13-2 and TRBJ2-5; D may be TRBD2 (5 bases). Germline V gene data show CDR1 as NNHNN and CDR2 as SYGAGS (reference sequence). V was trimmed by 2 bases and J by 3 bases, leaving 7 bases between them. The CDR3 contains 13 residues. The CDR3 bases that were read are TGTGCCAGCGGTGAGCTGGGTCAAGACACCCAGTAC. Its protein product is CASGELGQDTQY. The complete CDR3 sequence is CASGELGQDTQYF.

A note on this clone: Gene names refer to mouse genes. The CDR3 extends 1 residue past the end of the read, so its final part is completed from the germline J gene. V gene TRBV13-3 combines with J gene TRBJ2-5; D may correspond to TRBD1 or TRBD2 (5 bases each). CDR3 length: 13 amino acids. V was trimmed by 4 bases and J by 6 bases, leaving 12 bases between them. The germline V gene encodes CDR1 NNHDY and CDR2 SYVADS. The CDR3 sequence: CASSRAGTDTQYF. The DNA read from the CDR3 is TGTGCCAGCAGTAGGGCAGGGACGGACACCCAGTAC.

As concerns this clone: The genes are named according to mouse. This CDR3 is CASSPPGQYNSPLYF. The sequenced part of the CDR3 DNA is TGTGCCAGCAGTCCGCCGGGACAATATAATTCGCCCCTCTAC. The genes are TRBV26 and TRBJ1-6; D is perhaps TRBD1 (6 bases). Read data end 1 residue before the CDR3 end; the end is taken from the germline J gene. TRBJ1-6 is annotated as an ORF whose role is uncertain. Trimming left V 4 bases short and J 4 bases short, with 11 bases between. The CDR3 is 15 amino acids. Germline lookup yields CDR1 KGHPV and CDR2 FQNQEV (reference sequence).

Of note for this clone: Mouse germline and gene names are used. The read terminates 1 residue before the CDR3 end, so the remaining end is supplied by the germline J gene. This same CDR3 is encoded by further DNA sequences in the sample. The rearrangement uses TRBV26 and TRBJ2-1; the D is unclear. The germline V gene encodes CDR1 KGHPV and CDR2 FQNQEV (reference sequence). Trimming stripped 3 bases from V and 1 base from J, with 4 bases between. The CDR3 has 13 residues. CDR3 bases read: TGTGCCAGCAGTCTACAGAACTATGCTGAGCAGTTC. Translated: CASSLQNYAEQF. The whole CDR3 protein reads CASSLQNYAEQFF.

Of note for this clone: Gene names and germline match the mouse. The CDR3 reads CTCSGGHNNQAPLF. The CDR3 bases that were read are TGCACCTGCAGTGGGGGACATAACAACCAGGCTCCGCTT. V gene TRBV1 combines with J gene TRBJ1-5; D is perhaps TRBD1 (6 bases). The CDR3 end falls 1 residue outside the read, so it is completed with the germline J gene. The V gene's germline CDR1 is NSQYPW and CDR2 LRSPGD (reference sequence). The CDR3 length is 14 residues. The germline V and J ends were trimmed by 4 bases and 0 bases, with 7 bases remaining between them. Using reference TRBV1 and TRBJ1-5 for the parts outside the CDR3, the full variable domain is VTLLEQNPRWRLVPRGQAVNLRCILKNSQYPWMSWYQQDLQKQLQWLFTLRSPGDKEVKSLPGADYLATRVTDTELRLQVANMSQGRTLYCTCSGGHNNQAPLFGEGTRLSVL.

This clone is medium-sized by share. Genes here carry mouse names. The read gets to within 1 residue of the CDR3 end, and the germline J gene fills in the rest. This chain links TRBV23 with TRBJ2-7; no DNA check was done on the table's D call, TRBD2. CDR1 is KGHTA and CDR2 is FQNQQP in the germline V gene. There are 15 residues in the CDR3. The CDR3 sequence: CSSSQLWGSSYEQYF. The sequenced CDR3 bases are TGCTCCAGCAGTCAACTCTGGGGGAGCTCCTATGAACAGTAC.

This clone was detected a few times. Any gene name here is a mouse gene name. Read coverage stops 1 residue before the CDR3 terminus; the germline J gene supplies the remainder. V and J are TRBV4 and TRBJ2-5; TRBD2 matches 10 bases. The CDR3 totals 14 residues. Per germline, CDR1 LGHDT and CDR2 YNNKQL (reference sequence). V shed 5 bases and J 2 bases; nucleotides not matched to a gene: 1. The part of the CDR3 DNA that was read is TGTGCCAGCAGCCGGGACTGGGGCCAAGACACCCAGTAC. This codes for CASSRDWGQDTQY. The whole CDR3 protein is CASSRDWGQDTQYF.

As concerns this clone: The listed genes are named as in mouse. The read stops 1 residue short of the end of the CDR3; the missing end is completed from the germline J gene. This sequence joins TRBV4 and TRBJ2-3; possibly TRBD2 for D (5 bases). The CDR3 has 14 residues. Looked up from germline, CDR1 is LGHDT and CDR2 is YNNKQL (reference sequence). V lost 3 bases to trimming and J lost 0 bases, with 7 bases between them. The CDR3 reads CASSYLGSAETLYF. The sequenced CDR3 bases are TGTGCCAGCAGCTATCTGGGTAGTGCAGAAACGCTGTAT.

On this clone itself: Germline and genes here are mouse. The missing CDR3 end, 1 residue past where the read stops, is filled in from the germline J gene. V gene TRBV26 combines with J gene TRBJ2-3; D not certain. This CDR3 region has 14 residues. The germline gives CDR1 KGHPV, CDR2 FQNQEV (reference sequence). V gave up 3 bases and J gave up 0 bases, with 7 bases separating them. This chain's CDR3 is CASSLPSSAETLYF. Incomplete CDR3 DNA: TGTGCCAGCAGTCTCCCATCTAGTGCAGAAACGCTGTAT.

This clone was counted between two and nine times. Gene names are mouse gene names. The read terminates 1 residue before the CDR3 end, so the remaining end is supplied by the germline J gene. This chain links TRBV26 with TRBJ1-4; 9 bases match TRBD1. The germline gives CDR1 KGHPV, CDR2 FQNQEV (reference sequence). J gave up 8 bases and V 2 bases, and 3 bases lay outside the gene matches. The CDR3 sequence is 14 residues long. CDR3 DNA (partial): TGTGCCAGCAGTCTGACAGGGGGCTGGGAAAGATTATTT. It codes for CASSLTGGWERLF. The full CDR3 is CASSLTGGWERLFF.

This clone was observed a few times. Germline and genes: mouse. The CDR3 end is not reached by the read, which stops 1 residue before it; the germline J gene fills it in. The V call is TRBV12-2, the J call TRBJ2-7; D is undetermined. The germline V gene encodes CDR1 SGHLS and CDR2 HYDKME. V was trimmed by 2 bases and J by 4 bases, leaving 8 bases between them. This CDR3 contains 12 residues. The sequenced CDR3 bases are TGTGCCAGCTCTCGACTCCTTTATGAACAGTAC. Residues: CASSRLLYEQY. The entire CDR3 sequence reads CASSRLLYEQYF.

A word on this clone: Each gene name is a mouse one. The sequenced fragment ends 1 residue before the CDR3 boundary, so the rest is inferred from the germline J gene. The gene calls are TRBV1 and TRBJ2-1, with no clear D. Germline CDR1 reads NSQYPW; CDR2 reads LRSPGD (reference sequence). This CDR3 region has 14 residues. Between the trimmed V and J ends, which lost 3 bases and 1 base, there was a span of 7 bases. CDR3 DNA, as far as it was read: TGCACCTGCAGTGCCAACAAAAACTATGCTGAGCAGTTC. This sequence encodes CTCSANKNYAEQF. The whole CDR3 sequence reads CTCSANKNYAEQFF.

This clone was observed a single time. Germline and genes here are mouse. Sequencing ends 1 residue short of the CDR3 end; the germline J gene provides the rest. The chain links TRBV13-1 to TRBJ1-3; D possibly corresponds to TRBD1 (6 bases). The CDR3 totals 13 residues. V was clipped by 5 bases and J by 0 bases, with 6 bases between them. Germline V gene sequence: CDR1 NSHNY, CDR2 SYGAGN. The CDR3 loop is CASRDSSGNTLYF. The part of the CDR3 DNA that was read is TGTGCCAGCAGGGACAGTTCTGGAAATACGCTCTAT.

This clone is deemed medium-sized. Genes and germline are mouse. Read sequence stops 1 residue before the CDR3 end, and the germline J gene provides the missing end. The chain joins TRBV19 to TRBJ2-7; TRBD1 agrees at 7 bases. V lost 5 bases to trimming and J lost 0 bases; unmatched junction nucleotides: 5. Germline V gives CDR1 FNHDT, CDR2 SITEND (reference sequence). This CDR3 spans 14 amino acids. The CDR3 bases that were read are TGTGCCAGCAGCCAAGACAGGGTCTCCTATGAACAGTAC. Its translation: CASSQDRVSYEQY. From start to end, the CDR3 is CASSQDRVSYEQYF.

A remark on this clone: Gene names refer to mouse genes. Read sequence stops 1 residue before the CDR3 end, and the germline J gene provides the missing end. The chain links TRBV26 to TRBJ1-1; TRBD1 matches 7 bases. There are 14 residues in the CDR3. V lost 4 bases to trimming and J lost 1 base; unmatched junction nucleotides: 3. Per the germline V gene, CDR1 is KGHPV and CDR2 is FQNQEV (reference sequence). The sequenced part of the CDR3 DNA is TGTGCCAGCAGTCGGAGACAGGGGAACACAGAAGTCTTC. Translating it yields CASSRRQGNTEVF. The CDR3 in its entirety is CASSRRQGNTEVFF.

This clone is judged large. The gene names here belong to mouse. The read terminates 1 residue ahead of where the CDR3 ends, so the germline J gene completes it. V gene TRBV4 combines with J gene TRBJ2-7; D remains ambiguous. The germline V gene has CDR1 LGHDT and CDR2 YNNKQL (reference sequence). Between the trimmed V and J ends, which lost 4 bases and 4 bases, there was a span of 5 bases. There are 11 residues in the CDR3. The CDR3 is CASSFLYEQYF. The CDR3 DNA, read in part, is TGTGCCAGCAGCTTCCTTTATGAACAGTAC.

In its sample, this clone was seen a few times. The genes and germline here are from mouse. The CDR3 end lies 1 residue beyond the end of the read and is filled in from the germline J gene. The gene calls are TRBV14 and TRBJ2-7, with a weak D call TRBD1 (5 bases). The CDR3 covers 14 residues. Germline loops: CDR1 SGHDT, CDR2 FRDEAV. V was pared by 2 bases and J by 0 bases, with 9 bases between. CDR3 DNA (partial): TGTGCCAGCAGTTTTCAGGGAAGCTCCTATGAACAGTAC. Translating gives CASSFQGSSYEQY. The whole CDR3 is CASSFQGSSYEQYF.

This clone has just a few counts. The genes are named according to mouse. Read data end 1 residue before the CDR3 end; the end is taken from the germline J gene. The chain links TRBV26 to TRBJ2-3, with a weak D call TRBD2 (5 bases). Trimming stripped 3 bases from V and 0 bases from J, with 7 bases between. This CDR3 is built from 14 residues. Germline lookup yields CDR1 KGHPV and CDR2 FQNQEV (reference sequence). The CDR3 DNA, read in part, is TGTGCCAGCAGTCTCTGGGTTAGTGCAGAAACGCTGTAT. Amino acids: CASSLWVSAETLY. The CDR3, in full, reads CASSLWVSAETLYF.

This clone turned up a few times. Gene labels here are mouse ones. Read data end 1 residue before the CDR3 end; the end is taken from the germline J gene. V gene TRBV2 combines with J gene TRBJ2-7, with 9 bases matching TRBD1. Per germline, CDR1 LGHNA and CDR2 YSYQKL. CDR3 length: 15 amino acids. V trimming: 0 bases; J trimming: 4 bases; junction bases outside the gene matches: 4. CDR3 DNA, as far as it was read: TGTGCCAGCAGCCAAGATCCCGGACAGGGGTATGAACAGTAC. As protein: CASSQDPGQGYEQY. The entire CDR3 is CASSQDPGQGYEQYF.

A remark on this clone: Gene names are the mouse ones. The sequenced fragment ends 1 residue before the CDR3 boundary, so the rest is inferred from the germline J gene. The chain recombines TRBV12-2 with TRBJ2-3, with D tentatively TRBD2 (5 bases). The germline V gene encodes CDR1 SGHLS and CDR2 HYDKME. This CDR3 has 14 residues. Trimming took off 2 bases at V and 4 bases at J, with 12 bases between the two ends. Here the CDR3 reads CASSPVWGSETLYF. Partial CDR3 DNA: TGTGCCAGCTCTCCGGTGTGGGGTTCAGAAACGCTGTAT.